This T cell receptor (beta chain) was retrieved from a study of a mutant IDH1 vaccine in newly diagnosed glioma. The time point: week 35, safety follow-up. Alongside topical imiquimod, each dose of vaccine comprised 300 ug of mutant IDH1 20-mer peptide. Remarks on this clone: Its antigen remains unidentified.

TCRdb keeps only in-frame clones here, not all; method: immunoSEQ multiplex PCR. The sample has under 40,000 clones, around four fifths seen once. The sequenced sample was PBMCs, obtained from a glioma patient whose treatment included an IDH1 peptide vaccine. The TCR was taken from a woman in her thirties or forties with glioma.

This CDR3 is CASKYAIVTDTQYF. The CDR3 nucleotides are TGCGCCAGCAAATACGCGATCGTCACAGATACGCAGTATTTT. The chain couples TRBV5-1 to TRBJ2-3; D not certain. V gave up 6 bases and J gave up 2 bases, with 13 bases separating them. CDR3 length: 14 residues. Germline V gene sequence: CDR1 SGHRS, CDR2 YFSETQ.